This T cell receptor (beta chain) was retrieved from a study of cytomegalovirus exposure and HLA in healthy donors. Produced via immunoSEQ multiplex PCR; TCRdb's table is partial and in-frame only. The sample holds 250,000 to 300,000 clones; around 86% are singletons and the top ten take around 1%. With 1 base removed from V and 11 bases from J, the gap between germline ends came to 12 bases. The germline V gene encodes CDR1 MGHRA and CDR2 YSYEKL. This CDR3 has 14 residues. V usage is TRBV4-1 and J usage is TRBJ1-6; D is unclear. This clonotype was sampled from a woman in her late teens or twenties in good health and CMV-seronegative. Material for sequencing was PBMCs. The CDR3 is CASSQAVGVAPLHF. The CDR3 region has the DNA TGCGCCAGCAGCCAAGCTGTCGGGGTGGCACCCCTCCACTTT.